The present entry profiles one TCR beta chain with its context. Its antigen remains unidentified. No much larger clone exists at a distance of one base, and base qualities are not known. This entry is derived from a study of cytomegalovirus exposure and HLA in healthy donors (dated by TCRdb to the late 2010s). For the study in its entirety: According to a later analysis, the roughly 130 validation repertoires were produced on the same platform as the 700 or so repertoires of the first cohort. The study was designed to test whether signatures of past pathogen exposure could be identified by cataloging public T cell receptors. Along with the approximately 700-subject first cohort, a separate validation cohort of 120 different subjects was used. To predict cytomegalovirus infection status, the study brought together high-throughput TCR immunosequencing, statistical association of individual TCRs with disease status, and machine learning. The investigation overall reported the following: Across donors, most TCR sequences were observed very rarely, whereas some public TCRs were present in many individuals. The validation cohort had no HLA typing available for a later analysis, so co-occurrence within that cohort was assessed over all 120 or so repertoires. Three of the identified cytomegalovirus-associated TCR beta chains were confirmed in vitro to be specific for cytomegalovirus antigens. In both the original and validation cohorts, the classifier was reported to diagnose cytomegalovirus status with high specificity and sensitivity. The authors suggested that the approach could potentially be extended to other disease states and immunological phenotypes. The study gave a list of 150 to 200 TCR beta chains associated with cytomegalovirus. Subsequent analysis determined that TCRs grouped into clusters in the first cohort also showed a tendency toward co-occurrence across the roughly 130 validation repertoires, and 85% to 95% of cluster scores exceeded 0.

The protocol used for the library was the immunoSEQ multiplex PCR assay. Concerning the study's data processing: A statistical classification framework was built for diagnosing cytomegalovirus status from the catalog of TCR beta chain sequences. In its TCRdb copy, this immuneACCESS table keeps in-frame sequences only and misses some clones. Where compared with another copy, unresolved V genes explain less than half of these, and the others have no known cause. That table is the source of V, J and clone size, and D and trimming were worked out from the DNA. This sample gives over 100,000 clones in total; about nine tenths of them show up just once. The ten largest account for more than 2% of the sample. The junction shows trimming of 2 bases on V and 7 bases on J, plus 18 bases between the germline ends. CDR1 and CDR2 were assigned from the germline V gene (reference sequence) as MNHEY and SMNVEV. The CDR3 runs 15 residues from the cysteine to the phenylalanine. The entry retains the CDR3 DNA only, 45 bases that are in frame from base 1.

Donors formed part of the validation cohort, which comprised about 120 subjects and was distinct from the first cohort of over 500 subjects. The chain is encoded by TRBV27 joined to TRBJ2-7; there is no confident call for the D gene. The clonotype comes from a woman between 18 and 29 years old in good health and CMV-seronegative. Sequencing input: PBMCs. The sequenced DNA is TGTGCCAGCAGTTTAGATAGCTTCCCCTCTCGGGAGCAGTACTTC. It encodes CASSLDSFPSREQYF.